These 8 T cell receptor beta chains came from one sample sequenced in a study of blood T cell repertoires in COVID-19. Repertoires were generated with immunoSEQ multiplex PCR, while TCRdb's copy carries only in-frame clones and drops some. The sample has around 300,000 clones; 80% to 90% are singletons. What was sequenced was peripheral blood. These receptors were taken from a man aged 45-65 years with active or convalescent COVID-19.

CDR3 loop: CANRDRENYGYTF. Here the CDR3 DNA reads TGTGCCAATAGGGACAGGGAGAACTATGGCTACACCTTC. The genes are TRBV2 and TRBJ1-2, with 9 bases identical to TRBD1. CDR1 is SNHLY and CDR2 is FYNNEI in the germline V gene. The J segment lost 2 bases and the V segment lost 10 bases, leaving 5 bases of the junction unmatched. The CDR3 sequence is 13 residues long.

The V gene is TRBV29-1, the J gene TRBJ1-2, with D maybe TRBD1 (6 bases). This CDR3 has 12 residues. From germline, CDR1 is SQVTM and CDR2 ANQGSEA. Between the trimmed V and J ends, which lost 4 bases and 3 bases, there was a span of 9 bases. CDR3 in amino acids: CSVVPGDYGYTF. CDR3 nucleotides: TGCAGCGTTGTACCAGGGGACTATGGCTACACCTTC.

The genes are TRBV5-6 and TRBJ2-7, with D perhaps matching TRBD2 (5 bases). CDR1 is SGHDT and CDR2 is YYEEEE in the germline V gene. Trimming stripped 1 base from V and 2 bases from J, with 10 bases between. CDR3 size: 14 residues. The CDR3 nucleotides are TGTGCCAGCAGCTTGCTGACGGGGACCTACGAGCAGTACTTC. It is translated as CASSLLTGTYEQYF.

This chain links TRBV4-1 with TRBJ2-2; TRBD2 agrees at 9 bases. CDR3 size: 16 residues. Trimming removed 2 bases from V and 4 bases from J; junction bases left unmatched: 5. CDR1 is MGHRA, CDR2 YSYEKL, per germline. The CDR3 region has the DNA TGCGCCAGCAGCCAACGGCGCGGGAGGGGCACCGGGGAGCTGTTTTTT. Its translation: CASSQRRGRGTGELFF.

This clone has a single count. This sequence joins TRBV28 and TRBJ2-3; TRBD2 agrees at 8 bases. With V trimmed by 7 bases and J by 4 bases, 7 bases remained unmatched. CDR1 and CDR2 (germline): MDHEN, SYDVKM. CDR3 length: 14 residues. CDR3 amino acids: CASTKSGSPDTQYF. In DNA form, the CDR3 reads TGTGCCAGCACCAAAAGCGGGAGCCCAGATACGCAGTATTTT.

CDR3: CAISDRGGNTDTQYF. The CDR3 DNA sequence: TGTGCCATCAGTGACCGGGGGGGTAACACAGATACGCAGTATTTT. J is TRBJ2-3 and V is TRBV10-3, with 8 bases aligning to TRBD2. V lost 3 bases to trimming and J lost 2 bases; unmatched junction nucleotides: 4. This CDR3 spans 15 amino acids. Germline assignment: CDR1 ENHRY and CDR2 SYGVKD.

The CDR3, as DNA: TGTGCCAGCAGTGAACGGGGGGCAGGGAACACTGAAGCTTTCTTT. This gives the protein CASSERGAGNTEAFF. The chain joins TRBV2 to TRBJ1-1, with a weak D call TRBD1 (6 bases). The CDR3 covers 15 residues. Germline assignment: CDR1 SNHLY and CDR2 FYNNEI. Deletions cut 2 bases from V and 1 base from J, with 11 bases between.

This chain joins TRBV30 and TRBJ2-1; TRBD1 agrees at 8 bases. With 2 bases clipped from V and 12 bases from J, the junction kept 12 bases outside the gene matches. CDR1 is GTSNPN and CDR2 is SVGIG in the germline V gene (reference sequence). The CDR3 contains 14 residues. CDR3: CAWSYTGGTISQFF. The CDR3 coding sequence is TGTGCCTGGAGTTATACAGGGGGGACGATTTCGCAGTTCTTC. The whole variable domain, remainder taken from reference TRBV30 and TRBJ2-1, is SQTIHQWPATLVQPVGSPLSLECTVEGTSNPNLYWYRQAAGRGLQLLFYSVGIGQISSEVPQNLSASRPQDRQFILSSKKLLLSDSGFYLCAWSYTGGTISQFFGPGTRLTVL.